One sample yielded the 14 T cell receptor beta chains listed below, sequenced in a study of molecular identifiers for immune sequencing clone quantification. TCRdb independently ran MiXCR on the PCR reads; one entry per CDR3 protein. The sample lists about 510,000 distinct CDR3 sequences, about a quarter occurring once. Material: naive CD8+ T cells from blood, with Jurkat cell RNA spiked in. Subset described: FACS-sorted CD8+CD4-CCR7+CD45RA+ naive T cells. These receptors originate from a human donor in good health. Some libraries in this study had Jurkat cell RNA spiked in.

This clonotype was seen ten or more times. The chain uses TRBV3-1 and TRBJ2-1; D gene unclear. The CDR3 extends over 11 amino acids. The V gene's germline CDR1 is LGHDT and CDR2 YNNKEL (reference sequence). The V end lost 6 bases, the J end lost 10 bases, and 10 bases lay between the germline ends. CDR3 protein: CASSTAAEQFF. DNA of the CDR3: TGTGCCAGCAGTACTGCCGCCGAGCAGTTCTTC.

This clonotype showed up just a few times. The chain uses TRBV7-2 and TRBJ2-7; 9 bases are shared with TRBD1. Germline assignment: CDR1 SGHTA and CDR2 FQGNSA. There are 15 residues in the CDR3. J gave up 2 bases and V 4 bases, and 6 bases lay outside the gene matches. The CDR3 sequence: CASSSLRQGAYEQYF. The CDR3 nucleotides are TGTGCCAGCAGCTCACTACGACAGGGGGCCTACGAGCAGTACTTC.

Turning to this clonotype: This clone may be a read error of a much larger clone one base away. The chain uses TRBV24-1 and TRBJ1-5, with unresolved D. This CDR3 contains 14 residues. The V and J ends lost 9 bases and 3 bases respectively, with 14 bases between them. CDR1 and CDR2 from the germline V gene are KGHDR and SFDVKD. The CDR3 reads CATQDIDNNQPQHF. In nucleotides, the CDR3 is TGTGCCACCCAAGACATAGATAACAATCAGCCCCAGCATTTT.

The chain links TRBV20-1 to TRBJ2-5; D may correspond to TRBD1 or TRBD2 (5 bases each). CDR3 length: 14 amino acids. Germline V gives CDR1 DFQATT, CDR2 SNEGSKA (reference sequence). V was shortened by 2 bases and J by 7 bases, with 17 bases between the two germline ends. This chain's CDR3 is CSARTRGHVGTQYF. CDR3 coding DNA: TGCAGTGCTAGAACTAGGGGCCACGTTGGGACCCAGTACTTC.

V usage is TRBV30 and J usage is TRBJ2-1; unclear D gene. Trimming took 4 bases from V and 3 from J, leaving 10 bases between them. The V gene's germline CDR1 is GTSNPN and CDR2 SVGIG (reference sequence). The CDR3 sequence is 13 residues long. The CDR3 reads CAWNDGSYNEQFF. The CDR3 DNA reads TGTGCCTGGAATGACGGAAGCTACAATGAGCAGTTCTTC.

There are many counts of this clonotype. The rearrangement uses TRBV7-8 and TRBJ2-7, with TRBD1 identical over 8 bases. The CDR3 is 15 amino acids. V gave up 2 bases and J gave up 2 bases; unmatched junction bases: 5. The V gene's germline CDR1 is SGHVS and CDR2 FQNEAQ. The CDR3 coding sequence is TGTGCCAGCAGCTTACCCGGACAGGGTACCTACGAGCAGTACTTC. Encoded protein: CASSLPGQGTYEQYF.

To note about this clonotype: One end of the junction fails to match germline, which may point to a read error. The chain has TRBV6-2 or TRBV6-3 and TRBJ1-1; weak D call: TRBD1 (6 bases). In germline, CDR1 is MNHEY, CDR2 SVGEGT. This CDR3 comprises 13 residues. CDR3 amino acids: CASSTGSAAEAIF. CDR3 nucleotide sequence: TGTGCCAGCAGCACAGGGTCGGCGGCTGAAGCTATCTTT.

This clonotype was observed a handful of times. V gene TRBV3-1 combines with J gene TRBJ2-1; no firm D call. In germline, CDR1 is LGHDT, CDR2 YNNKEL (reference sequence). The V gene lost 0 bases and the J gene lost 7 bases, with 13 bases spanning the gap. The CDR3 length is 15 residues. Here the CDR3 DNA reads TGTGCCAGCAGCCAAGATTACGACTCCGGGAATGAGCAGTTCTTC. This gives the protein CASSQDYDSGNEQFF.

The chain couples TRBV20-1 to TRBJ2-7; D is undetermined. The V end lost 5 bases, the J end lost 2 bases, and 7 bases lay between the germline ends. CDR1 DFQATT and CDR2 SNEGSKA come from the germline V gene (reference sequence). The CDR3 extends over 11 amino acids. CDR3 nucleotides: TGCAGTGCTGCGCCGACCTACGAGCAGTACTTC. Residues: CSAAPTYEQYF.

This clonotype appeared many times. The gene calls are TRBV5-5 and TRBJ2-6; 8 bases agree with TRBD1. Germline values: CDR1 SGHKS, CDR2 YYEKEE (reference sequence). The ends lost 4 bases at V and 0 bases at J; junction bases unmatched: 9. This CDR3 region has 18 residues. The CDR3 loop is CASSEDRAPYSGANVLTF. CDR3 sequence (DNA): TGTGCCAGCAGCGAGGACAGGGCCCCTTACTCTGGGGCCAACGTCCTGACTTTC.

This clonotype has at least ten counts. J is TRBJ2-5 and V is TRBV19; D ambiguous. V lost 0 bases and J 4 bases, leaving 9 bases between the germline ends. CDR3 size: 14 residues. Germline lookup yields CDR1 LNHDA and CDR2 SQIVND (reference sequence). The CDR3 region is CASSIEASRETQYF. DNA of the CDR3: TGTGCCAGTAGTATAGAGGCTAGTCGAGAGACCCAGTACTTC.

This clonotype was recorded many times. This sequence joins TRBV20-1 and TRBJ2-7; unclear D gene. The CDR3 runs 12 residues. Germline V gene data show CDR1 as DFQATT and CDR2 as SNEGSKA (reference sequence). Between the trimmed V and J ends, which lost 1 base and 0 bases, there was a span of 4 bases. The CDR3 protein is CSARAHSYEQYF. The CDR3 DNA reads TGCAGTGCTAGAGCCCACTCCTACGAGCAGTACTTC.

This clonotype was observed once. A much bigger clone sits one base away, suggesting this may be a read error. The rearrangement joins TRBV13 to TRBJ2-7, with D possibly matching TRBD2 (6 bases). CDR1 and CDR2 (germline): PRHDT, FYEKMQ (reference sequence). V shed 7 bases and J shed 7 bases, with 20 bases lying between them. CDR3 length: 14 residues. CDR3 sequence reads: CASNRLGGKREQYF. Here the CDR3 DNA reads TGTGCCAGCAACAGATTGGGCGGGAAGAGGGAGCAGTACTTC.

In its sample, this clonotype was seen a few times. The DNA of the CDR3 is TGTGCCAGCTCACCAGAGCTAGCGGGGGGCCAAGAGACCCAGTACTTC. This sequence encodes CASSPELAGGQETQYF. The chain links TRBV18 to TRBJ2-5, with TRBD2 matching 11 bases. The CDR3 loop spans 16 amino acids. The junction had 3 bases not matched to a gene; V was cut back by 2 bases and J by 1 base. In germline, CDR1 is KGHSH, CDR2 LQKENI. Supplemented by reference TRBV18 and TRBJ2-5, the full variable domain reads NAGVMQNPRHLVRRRGQEARLRCSPMKGHSHVYWYRQLPEEGLKFMVYLQKENIIDESGMPKERFSAEFPKEGPSILRIQQVVRGDSAAYFCASSPELAGGQETQYFGPGTRLLVL.